The clone carrying this TCR beta chain was seen more than once but under ten times. These data belong to a study of blood T cells in healthy people across ages. The V gene lost 4 bases and the J gene lost 4 bases, with 16 bases spanning the gap. CDR1 and CDR2 (germline): SQVTM, ANQGSEA. There are 14 residues in the CDR3. Primed by a sample-barcoded 5' primer and a J-beta primer mix, a second PCR proceeded for 7 to 11 cycles. TCRdb re-called the 5' RACE reads through MiXCR, storing one row per CDR3 protein. The sample has 1,100,000 or so distinct CDR3 sequences, around 43% seen once; the top ten hold over 15%.

V usage is TRBV29-1 and J usage is TRBJ1-1; D perhaps matches TRBD1 (5 bases). The sequence was collected from a woman aged 60-75 years in good health. Sequencing input: blood. The CDR3 coding sequence is TGCAGCGTTGTTTTTTGGGGGGGGAGCACTGAAGCTTTCTTT. This gives the protein CSVVFWGGSTEAFF.